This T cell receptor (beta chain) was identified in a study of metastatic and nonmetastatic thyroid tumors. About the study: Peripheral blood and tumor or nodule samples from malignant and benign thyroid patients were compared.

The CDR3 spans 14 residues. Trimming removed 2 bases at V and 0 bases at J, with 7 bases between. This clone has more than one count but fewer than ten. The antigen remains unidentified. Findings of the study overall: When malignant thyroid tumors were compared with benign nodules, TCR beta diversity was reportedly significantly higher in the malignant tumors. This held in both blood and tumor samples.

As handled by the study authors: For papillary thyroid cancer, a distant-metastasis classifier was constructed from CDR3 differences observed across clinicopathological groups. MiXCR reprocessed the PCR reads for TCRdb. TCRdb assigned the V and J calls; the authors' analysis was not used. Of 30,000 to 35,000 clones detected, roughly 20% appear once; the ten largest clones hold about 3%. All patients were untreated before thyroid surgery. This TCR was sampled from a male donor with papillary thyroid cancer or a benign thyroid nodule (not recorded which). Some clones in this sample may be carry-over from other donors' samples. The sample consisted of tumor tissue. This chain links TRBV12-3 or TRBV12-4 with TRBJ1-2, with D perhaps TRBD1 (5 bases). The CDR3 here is CASSLQGTNYGYTF. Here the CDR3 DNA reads TGTGCCAGCAGTTTACAGGGAACTAACTATGGCTACACCTTC.